This TCR beta chain derives from a study of T cells in Graves' hyperthyroidism and ophthalmopathy. The study, taken as a whole, reports: A model using 13 V-J features told ophthalmopathy apart from stable hyperthyroidism. Ophthalmopathy prediction by the model preceded onset by a median about 6.3 months.

Trimming cost V 5 bases and J 7 bases; bases outside gene matches: 15. Germline assignment: CDR1 SNHLY and CDR2 FYNNEI. The CDR3 is made up of 17 amino acids. Calling Graves' hyperthyroidism stable meant ophthalmopathy did not progress within 18 months. The authors obtained PBMCs from more than 9.5 ml of fresh peripheral blood. This clonotype was counted ten times or more. Its target is not known. Authors of the study amplified TCR beta CDR3 regions from RNA transcripts. HTBI primers were used for first-round RT-PCR of the TCR CDR3. Each CDR3 protein is one row after TCRdb ran MiXCR on the multiplex PCR reads. This table holds some 210,000 distinct CDR3 sequences, 15% to 20% found once.

Sample: blood. The clonotype was recovered from a man in his fifties or sixties with Graves' hyperthyroidism. V is TRBV2 and J is TRBJ2-1, with 9 bases identical to TRBD1. The CDR3 DNA reads as TGTGCCAGCAGTCACGTTCCGGGACAGGGCATCGAAAATGAGCAGTTCTTC. Amino acids: CASSHVPGQGIENEQFF. Full variable domain (rest looked up from reference TRBV2 and TRBJ2-1): EPEVTQTPSHQVTQMGQEVILRCVPISNHLYFYWYRQILGQKVEFLVSFYNNEISEKSEIFDDQFSVERPDGSNFTLKIRSTKLEDSAMYFCASSHVPGQGIENEQFFGPGTRLTVL.